Listed below are T cell receptor beta chains from one sample, sequenced in a study of T cells in Graves' hyperthyroidism and ophthalmopathy. In TCRdb, the multiplex PCR reads were re-called with MiXCR into one record per CDR3 protein. The table shows over 350,000 distinct CDR3 sequences, with approximately 15% occurring only once. The sequenced sample consisted of blood. The receptors here all came from a man aged 18 to 30 with Graves' ophthalmopathy. The CDR3 runs from the conserved cysteine through the conserved F or W. D genes are given only for firm matches. For some rows the clone size is stated as once, few or many, or as a class when expanded; others skip it.

j_call clone_size d_call v_call cdr3_nt cdr3_aa
TRBJ1-3 few NA TRBV18 TGTGCCAGCTCGCAGGACAACAGCTTTGGAAACACCATATATTTT CASSQDNSFGNTIYF
TRBJ1-4 NA NA TRBV6-1 TGTGCCAGCACCATAAGGGCGGTTTTCGCAACTAATGAAAAACTGTTTTTT CASTIRAVFATNEKLFF
TRBJ1-2 NA TRBD1 TRBV6-5 TGTGCCAGCAGTTATCAGGGGGCTTACTATGGCTACACCTTC CASSYQGAYYGYTF
TRBJ2-1 NA NA TRBV19 TGTGCCAGTAGTAACCCCCCAAATGAGCAGTTCTTC CASSNPPNEQFF
TRBJ2-3 many NA TRBV29-1 TGCAGCGTTGGGGGGTTCTTCACAGATACGCAGTATTTT CSVGGFFTDTQYF
TRBJ1-2 many NA TRBV2 TGTGCCAGCAGTGATCGGCAGGGCCGCGGCTACACCTTC CASSDRQGRGYTF
TRBJ1-2 many NA TRBV15 TGTGCCACCAGCAGCCGGGACCGGACTAACTATGGCTACACCTTC CATSSRDRTNYGYTF
TRBJ1-6 many NA TRBV12-3/TRBV12-4 TGTGCCAGCAGTCCACAGGGTTGGGATTCACCCCTCCACTTT CASSPQGWDSPLHF
TRBJ2-5 NA TRBD2 TRBV6-1 TGTGCCAGCACTGAGAGGACTCGACTAGCGGGTCACAAGAGGGGGCAAGAGACCCAGCACTTC CASTERTRLAGHKRGQETQHF
TRBJ2-5 many TRBD2 TRBV20-1 TGCAGTGCCACCAGACTAGCGGGTGGGGAGACCCAGTACTTC CSATRLAGGETQYF
TRBJ2-2 many NA TRBV7-9 TGTGCCAGCAGCTTAGATATCGGGGAGCTGTTTTTT CASSLDIGELFF